This TCR beta chain was sequenced during a study of blood T cell repertoires in COVID-19. V shed 5 bases and J 5 bases; nucleotides not matched to a gene: 13. Germline V gene lookup returns CDR1 SNHLY and CDR2 FYNNEI. This CDR3 contains 18 residues. This clone showed up just once. Assay: immunoSEQ multiplex PCR; the TCRdb copy retains only in-frame clones and omits some. The sample holds 310,000 or so clones, 87% seen once. Input material: PBMCs or T cells enriched from blood (not recorded which). The chain employs TRBV2 and TRBJ2-2; 11 nucleotides match TRBD2. The sequence was collected from a woman aged 18-29 years who had recovered from COVID-19. The CDR3 region has the DNA TGTGCCAGCAGTCGGAGTTCGGTGACTAGCGGGAATACCGGGGAGCTGTTTTTT. Encoded protein: CASSRSSVTSGNTGELFF.